These 26 T cell receptor beta chains came from one sample sequenced in a study of patients and donors after allogeneic stem cell transplantation. TCRdb called the RT-PCR reads again in MiXCR, with one record for every CDR3 protein. The sample holds roughly 960,000 distinct CDR3 sequences, roughly 17% seen once. The specimen was blood, either unsorted or a sorted T cell fraction (not recorded which). The receptors stem from a human donor who was either an allogeneic HSCT recipient or a stem cell or donor lymphocyte infusion donor (not recorded which). It is not recorded whose cells these are; they may come from a transplant donor.

The rearrangement links TRBV20-1 to TRBJ2-7; D is tentatively TRBD1 or TRBD2 (6 bases each). CDR3 length: 14 amino acids. The germline V gene has CDR1 DFQATT and CDR2 SNEGSKA (reference sequence). V was cut by 4 bases and J by 6 bases, with 19 bases left in between. The CDR3 DNA sequence: TGCAGTGCTACCCCCCCAGGGGAGGTCCGCGAGCAGTACTTC. This gives the protein CSATPPGEVREQYF.

This chain connects TRBV4-1 to TRBJ2-3; TRBD2 is a possible D gene (6 bases). V was shortened by 0 bases and J by 4 bases, with 17 bases between the two germline ends. This CDR3 spans 17 amino acids. The V gene's germline CDR1 is MGHRA and CDR2 YSYEKL. The CDR3 bases are TGCGCCAGCAGCCAAGAACTAGCTACTGACTTGGCAGATACGCAGTATTTT. As protein: CASSQELATDLADTQYF.

This sequence joins TRBV2 and TRBJ2-7; 8 positions agree with TRBD2. The germline V gene has CDR1 SNHLY and CDR2 FYNNEI. V trimming: 7 bases; J trimming: 4 bases; junction bases outside the gene matches: 12. The length of the CDR3 is 15 residues. CDR3 loop: CASIPRSGRIYEQYF. The DNA for the CDR3 is TGTGCCAGCATCCCCCGGAGCGGGAGAATTTACGAGCAGTACTTC. The whole variable domain, remainder taken from reference TRBV2 and TRBJ2-7, is EPEVTQTPSHQVTQMGQEVILRCVPISNHLYFYWYRQILGQKVEFLVSFYNNEISEKSEIFDDQFSVERPDGSNFTLKIRSTKLEDSAMYFCASIPRSGRIYEQYFGPGTRLTVT.

The genes are TRBV27 and TRBJ1-6; 9 bases match TRBD1. CDR3 length: 15 residues. The germline V gene has CDR1 MNHEY and CDR2 SMNVEV (reference sequence). V shed 6 bases and J 5 bases; nucleotides not matched to a gene: 5. CDR3 in amino acids: CASRPDRGNNSPLHF. The CDR3 coding sequence is TGTGCCAGCAGACCTGACAGGGGGAATAATTCACCCCTCCACTTT.

This chain links TRBV12-3 or TRBV12-4 with TRBJ1-5; D possibly corresponds to TRBD1 (6 bases). Trimming shortened V by 5 bases and J by 7 bases, and 12 bases separated the two germline ends. The CDR3 is 13 residues long. CDR3 coding DNA: TGTGCCAGCAGTAACACAGGGAACCAGCCCCAGCATTTT. Encoded protein: CASSNTGNQPQHF.

This chain connects TRBV12-3 or TRBV12-4 to TRBJ2-3; the D gene could be TRBD1 or TRBD2 (5 bases each). V was clipped by 5 bases and J by 4 bases, with 16 bases between them. The CDR3 extends over 15 amino acids. The CDR3 coding sequence is TGTGCCAGCAGTAACCTCGAACTGGGGGCAGATACGCAGTATTTT. It yields the protein CASSNLELGADTQYF.

This rearrangement joins TRBV5-1 to TRBJ2-1; TRBD1 aligns across 7 bases. V was clipped by 3 bases and J by 4 bases; unmatched bases: 4. The CDR3 contains 14 residues. Looked up from germline, CDR1 is SGHRS and CDR2 is YFSETQ. CDR3 in amino acids: CASSYPGQYNEQFF. In DNA form, the CDR3 reads TGCGCCAGCAGCTATCCGGGACAGTACAATGAGCAGTTCTTC. The full variable domain, with the rest looked up from reference TRBV5-1 and TRBJ2-1, is KAGVTQTPRYLIKTRGQQVTLSCSPISGHRSVSWYQQTPGQGLQFLFEYFSETQRNKGNFPGRFSGRQFSNSRSEMNVSTLELGDSALYLCASSYPGQYNEQFFGPGTRLTVL.

V usage is TRBV4-1 and J usage is TRBJ2-4; 9 nucleotides align to TRBD1. The V gene's germline CDR1 is MGHRA and CDR2 YSYEKL. V gave up 0 bases and J gave up 4 bases; unmatched junction bases: 4. The CDR3 contains 16 residues. The CDR3 bases are TGCGCCAGCAGCCAAGATCCCGGGACAGGGAAAAACATTCAGTACTTC. Its translation is CASSQDPGTGKNIQYF.

This clonotype was recorded a few times. The gene calls are TRBV2 and TRBJ2-2; maybe TRBD2 (6 bases). Germline values: CDR1 SNHLY, CDR2 FYNNEI. V lost 1 base and J 6 bases, leaving 15 bases between the germline ends. This CDR3 region has 16 residues. This chain's CDR3 is CASSEGFWGGSGELFF. DNA for the CDR3: TGTGCCAGCAGTGAAGGATTTTGGGGAGGCTCCGGGGAGCTGTTTTTT.

The chain carries TRBV15 and TRBJ2-5; D remains ambiguous. Trimming removed 1 base at V and 4 bases at J, with 4 bases between. Germline CDR1 and CDR2: LNHNV and YYDKDF (reference sequence). The CDR3 runs 12 residues. The CDR3 protein is CATSRVLETQYF. CDR3 nucleotides: TGTGCCACCAGCAGAGTTCTAGAGACCCAGTACTTC.

This clonotype occurred a few times. This chain links TRBV3-1 with TRBJ2-1, with 9 nucleotides matching TRBD2. From germline, CDR1 is LGHDT and CDR2 YNNKEL (reference sequence). The V and J ends lost 1 base and 5 bases, in that order; junction bases with no gene match: 3. The CDR3 extends over 15 amino acids. In DNA form, the CDR3 reads TGTGCCAGCAGCCAAGTTAGCGGGAGCCACAATGAGCAGTTCTTC. Translated: CASSQVSGSHNEQFF.

The V gene is TRBV12-3 or TRBV12-4, the J gene TRBJ1-3, with D possibly matching TRBD1 (5 bases). The CDR3 extends over 14 amino acids. Trimming shortened V by 1 base and J by 8 bases, and 12 bases separated the two germline ends. The CDR3 sequence: CASSLVRIQDTIYF. CDR3 bases: TGTGCCAGCAGTTTAGTTAGAATACAGGACACCATATATTTT.

The rearrangement links TRBV6-2 or TRBV6-3 to TRBJ2-7; 10 bases line up with TRBD2. The V and J ends lost 4 bases and 6 bases, in that order; junction bases with no gene match: 12. The germline gives CDR1 MNHEY, CDR2 SVGEGT. The CDR3 spans 16 residues. DNA for the CDR3: TGTGCCAGCAGTTCCCGGAATCTAGCGGGGGTTGGCGAGCAGTACTTC. It translates to CASSSRNLAGVGEQYF.

This chain links TRBV27 with TRBJ1-1; D remains ambiguous. Trimming removed 4 bases from V and 4 bases from J, with 7 bases in between. Per germline, CDR1 MNHEY and CDR2 SMNVEV (reference sequence). CDR3 length equals 12 residues. CDR3: CASSSIGTEAFF. The CDR3 DNA sequence: TGTGCCAGCAGTTCGATAGGCACTGAAGCTTTCTTT.

With respect to this clonotype: A junction end diverges from the germline sequence, so it may reflect a read error. The chain uses TRBV6-6 and TRBJ2-3; the D is unclear. The germline gives CDR1 MNHNY, CDR2 SVGAGI (reference sequence). The CDR3 runs to 12 residues. The CDR3 loop is CASQFSKDTQYF. In nucleotides, the CDR3 is TGTGCCAGCCAGTTTAGCAAAGATACGCAGTATTTT.

This sequence joins TRBV30 and TRBJ2-7, with D possibly TRBD1 on 6 matching bases. This CDR3 spans 14 amino acids. Trimming left V 1 base short and J 1 base short, with 11 bases between. Germline V CDR1 and CDR2: GTSNPN, SVGIG (reference sequence). CDR3 in DNA: TGTGCCTGGAGTGAGGACAGCCTATCCTACGAGCAGTACTTC. Encoded protein: CAWSEDSLSYEQYF.

The chain carries TRBV9 and TRBJ2-1; D may be TRBD1 or TRBD2 (5 bases each). This CDR3 is built from 11 residues. Trimming pared 3 bases from V and 11 bases from J, leaving 9 bases between. Germline-derived CDR1 and CDR2 are SGDLS and YYNGEE. The CDR3 bases are TGTGCCAGCAGCGCGGGACCAAAGCAGTTCTTC. This encodes CASSAGPKQFF.

The chain is built from TRBV20-1 and TRBJ2-2; TRBD2 aligns across 9 bases. Trimming removed 5 bases from V and 7 bases from J; junction bases left unmatched: 11. CDR3 size: 15 residues. CDR1 is DFQATT, CDR2 SNEGSKA, per germline (reference sequence). This CDR3 is CSAYSGTSRNGELFF. In DNA, the CDR3 is TGCAGTGCTTACTCCGGGACTAGCCGGAACGGGGAGCTGTTTTTT.

A few counts support this clonotype. The chain couples TRBV5-1 to TRBJ2-7, with TRBD2 identical over 8 bases. Germline V gene lookup returns CDR1 SGHRS and CDR2 YFSETQ. With 1 base clipped from V and 2 bases from J, the junction kept 8 bases outside the gene matches. The CDR3 loop spans 16 amino acids. CDR3 region: CASSLIPGGAPYEQYF. CDR3 nucleotides: TGCGCCAGCAGCTTGATCCCCGGGGGGGCCCCCTACGAGCAGTACTTC.

The CDR3 bases are TGTGCCAGCAGTTTTCAAATCGGGGAGCTGTTTTTT. Its translation: CASSFQIGELFF. This chain links TRBV12-3 or TRBV12-4 with TRBJ2-2; no definite D call. The CDR3 runs to 12 residues. The V gene lost 3 bases and the J gene lost 7 bases, with 6 bases spanning the gap.

The chain combines TRBV4-1 with TRBJ1-5; TRBD1 might be the D (5 bases). The CDR3 loop spans 17 amino acids. From germline, CDR1 is MGHRA and CDR2 YSYEKL. V was clipped by 2 bases and J by 4 bases, with 18 bases between them. DNA of the CDR3: TGCGCCAGCAGCCAACAGTCGGGGGGAGAGGGGAATCAGCCCCAGCATTTT. Translating it yields CASSQQSGGEGNQPQHF.

V and J are TRBV20-1 and TRBJ2-1; D is uncertain. CDR1 is DFQATT and CDR2 is SNEGSKA in the germline V gene (reference sequence). The CDR3 sequence is 16 residues long. V was shortened by 6 bases and J by 9 bases, with 27 bases between the two germline ends. As DNA, the CDR3 is TGCAGTGCCCCAGTGGTGTCGAGTAGGAGTGGGTTTGAGCAGTTCTTC. This sequence encodes CSAPVVSSRSGFEQFF.

This rearrangement joins TRBV20-1 to TRBJ2-7, with D possibly TRBD1 on 5 matching bases. V was cut by 4 bases and J by 0 bases, with 13 bases left in between. This CDR3 comprises 14 residues. Germline loops: CDR1 DFQATT, CDR2 SNEGSKA (reference sequence). The CDR3 DNA reads TGCAGTGCTACCCTAAAGGACAACTCCTACGAGCAGTACTTC. Protein: CSATLKDNSYEQYF.

The chain combines TRBV12-3 or TRBV12-4 with TRBJ2-3, with TRBD2 matching 10 bases. The CDR3 runs 16 residues. Unmatched junction bases numbered 8, after V lost 4 bases and J lost 4 bases. The CDR3 loop reads CASSSSSGGKADTQYF. The CDR3 DNA sequence: TGTGCCAGCAGTTCATCTAGCGGGGGAAAGGCAGATACGCAGTATTTT.

This clonotype was counted only a few times. The V gene is TRBV20-1, the J gene TRBJ2-7, with 12 bases that match TRBD2. CDR1 is DFQATT, CDR2 SNEGSKA, per germline (reference sequence). V trimming: 2 bases; J trimming: 3 bases; junction bases outside the gene matches: 5. This CDR3 is 15 amino acids long. In DNA, the CDR3 is TGCAGTGCTAGATCCAAGACTAGCGGGAGCTACGAGCAGTACTTC. Translation gives CSARSKTSGSYEQYF.

The rearrangement joins TRBV4-1 to TRBJ2-2; D unresolved. The CDR3 spans 15 residues. With 0 bases removed from V and 3 bases from J, the gap between germline ends came to 8 bases. Germline CDR1 MGHRA, CDR2 YSYEKL. As DNA, the CDR3 is TGCGCCAGCAGCCAAGACAGGTTTTACACCGGGGAGCTGTTTTTT. This codes for CASSQDRFYTGELFF.